The clone carrying this TCR beta chain was seen at least ten times. Its antigen is still unknown. Stated time point: sample taken at primary tumor resection. Whole RNA was taken from tumor, nontumor lung or frozen PBMC; it was then sequenced unsorted. 72 TRACERx patients with early, untreated non-small cell lung cancer donated samples. The sample is drawn from a study of spatial heterogeneity in lung cancer. As for the study in general: Consistently, beta-chain sequences turned up in larger numbers than alpha-chain sequences did. Study results and caveats: Ubiquitous, expanded tumor-derived TCRs were more frequently observed in blood at resection than at follow-up.

TCRdb itself ran the 5' RACE reads through MiXCR, one entry per CDR3 protein. The sample carries tens of thousands of distinct CDR3 sequences, roughly 5.5% recorded once. Looked up from germline, CDR1 is MNHEY and CDR2 is SVGAGI. The V segment lost 5 bases and the J segment 7 bases; nucleotides outside the gene matches: 5. The CDR3 sequence is 15 residues long. Sequenced here: PBMCs, sampled at surgery. The chain joins TRBV6-5 to TRBJ2-2; 12 nucleotides agree with TRBD1. This TCR derives from a female donor with early-stage non-small cell lung cancer. CDR3 protein: CASSTGTGGFGELFF. CDR3 coding DNA: TGTGCCAGCAGTACTGGGACAGGGGGCTTCGGGGAGCTGTTTTTT.